Listed below are T cell receptor beta chains from one sample, sequenced in a study of shared clonotypes between healthy human individuals. TCRdb's copy holds only in-frame clones and misses some; the assay was immunoSEQ multiplex PCR. This sample carries millions of clones, less than 95% of them seen once, and the ten largest clones take more than 0.95%. Sequenced material: naive CD8+ T cells sorted from blood. These receptor sequences come from a man between 18 and 35 years old in good health. The CDR3 runs from the conserved cysteine through the conserved F or W. The D gene is left open where the match is weak. For some rows the clone size is stated as once, few or many, or as a class when expanded; others skip it.

abundance: .; d_gene: .; j_gene: TRBJ2-7; v_gene: TRBV4-1; CDR3nt: TGCGCCAGCAGCCATGAGGGGGAATCCTACGAGCAGTACTTC; CDR3aa: CASSHEGESYEQYF
abundance: .; d_gene: TRBD1; j_gene: TRBJ1-2; v_gene: TRBV7-9; CDR3nt: TGTGCCAGCAGCTTAGCGGGACAGGGAAACGGCTACACCTTC; CDR3aa: CASSLAGQGNGYTF
abundance: once; d_gene: TRBD1; j_gene: TRBJ2-1; v_gene: TRBV7-3; CDR3nt: TGTGCCAGCAGCTTAAACGCCGGGACAGGGATTTTCTTC; CDR3aa: CASSLNAGTGIFF
abundance: .; d_gene: TRBD2; j_gene: TRBJ2-6; v_gene: TRBV10-1; CDR3nt: TGCGCCAGCAGTGATCGGACTAGCGGGGTTTCTGGGGCCAACGTCCTGACTTTC; CDR3aa: CASSDRTSGVSGANVLTF
abundance: .; d_gene: TRBD1; j_gene: TRBJ1-6; v_gene: TRBV4-1; CDR3nt: TGCGCCAGCAGACCCGGGACAGGAGATAATTCACCCCTCCACTTT; CDR3aa: CASRPGTGDNSPLHF
abundance: .; d_gene: TRBD1; j_gene: TRBJ2-5; v_gene: TRBV25-1; CDR3nt: TGTGCCAGCACTAGGGGGCCCCAAGAGACCCAGTACTTC; CDR3aa: CASTRGPQETQYF
abundance: .; d_gene: .; j_gene: TRBJ2-5; v_gene: TRBV30; CDR3nt: TGTGCCTGGAGGAGGGGAGAGCTTGAGACCCAGTACTTC; CDR3aa: CAWRRGELETQYF
abundance: few; d_gene: .; j_gene: TRBJ1-2; v_gene: TRBV28; CDR3nt: TGTGCCAGCAGTTTCCCCTGGACCTCTAACTATGGCTACACCTTC; CDR3aa: CASSFPWTSNYGYTF
abundance: once; d_gene: .; j_gene: TRBJ1-1; v_gene: TRBV6-1; CDR3nt: TGTGCCAGCAGTGAAGCAGGGCTCATGAACACTGAAGCTTTCTTT; CDR3aa: CASSEAGLMNTEAFF
abundance: .; d_gene: .; j_gene: TRBJ2-2; v_gene: TRBV27; CDR3nt: TGTGCCAGCAGTTTAAATGGGCGGGCCGCGAACACCGGGGAGCTGTTTTTT; CDR3aa: CASSLNGRAANTGELFF
abundance: .; d_gene: .; j_gene: TRBJ2-3; v_gene: TRBV28; CDR3nt: TGTGCTTATGGCCTGGCAGATACGCAGTATTTT; CDR3aa: CAYGLADTQYF
abundance: .; d_gene: .; j_gene: TRBJ1-4; v_gene: TRBV11-2; CDR3nt: TGTGCCAGCAGGTCCGATGGAGAAAAACTGTTTTTT; CDR3aa: CASRSDGEKLFF
abundance: once; d_gene: TRBD1; j_gene: TRBJ2-1; v_gene: TRBV7-9; CDR3nt: TGTGCCAGCAGCCAGGGACAGGGCTACAATGAGCAGTTCTTC; CDR3aa: CASSQGQGYNEQFF
abundance: .; d_gene: .; j_gene: TRBJ2-7; v_gene: TRBV6-5; CDR3nt: TGTGCCAGCAGTTACTCAGGGAGCGAATACGAGCAGTACTTC; CDR3aa: CASSYSGSEYEQYF
abundance: .; d_gene: TRBD2; j_gene: TRBJ2-2; v_gene: TRBV7-2; CDR3nt: TGTGCCAGCAGCTTGGAGGGGATGACTAGCGAGGAAACCGGGGAGCTGTTTTTT; CDR3aa: CASSLEGMTSEETGELFF
abundance: .; d_gene: .; j_gene: TRBJ1-5; v_gene: TRBV27; CDR3nt: TGTGCCAGCAGTTTCGGGGGAAGCAATCAGCCCCAGCATTTT; CDR3aa: CASSFGGSNQPQHF
abundance: once; d_gene: .; j_gene: TRBJ2-2; v_gene: TRBV30; CDR3nt: TGTGCCTGTCTTTTCCCTTCCGGCGGGGAGCTGTTTTTT; CDR3aa: CACLFPSGGELFF
abundance: .; d_gene: .; j_gene: TRBJ2-2; v_gene: TRBV10-1; CDR3nt: TGCGCCAGCAGTGATGCAGGGGTCGGGGAGCTGTTTTTT; CDR3aa: CASSDAGVGELFF
abundance: .; d_gene: .; j_gene: TRBJ2-7; v_gene: TRBV28; CDR3nt: TGTGCCAGCAGTTTCCGGACAGCTTTCTACGAGCAGTACTTC; CDR3aa: CASSFRTAFYEQYF
abundance: .; d_gene: TRBD1; j_gene: TRBJ2-5; v_gene: TRBV7-9; CDR3nt: TGTGCCAGCAGCTTAAACAGGGGGCAAGAGACCCAGTACTTC; CDR3aa: CASSLNRGQETQYF
abundance: .; d_gene: .; j_gene: TRBJ2-1; v_gene: TRBV11-2; CDR3nt: TGTGCCAGCAGCGGAAGCGTCGAGCAGTTCTTC; CDR3aa: CASSGSVEQFF
abundance: .; d_gene: TRBD1; j_gene: TRBJ1-1; v_gene: TRBV9; CDR3nt: TGTGCCAGCAGCGCCGGGACAGGGCTGAACACTGAAGCTTTCTTT; CDR3aa: CASSAGTGLNTEAFF
abundance: few; d_gene: TRBD1; j_gene: TRBJ1-3; v_gene: TRBV11-2; CDR3nt: TGTGCCAGCAGCTTAAGACAGGGGGTAGACACCATATATTTT; CDR3aa: CASSLRQGVDTIYF
abundance: once; d_gene: TRBD2; j_gene: TRBJ2-2; v_gene: TRBV30; CDR3nt: TGTGCCTGGAGCCATCGGGAGGGCCCCGGGGAGCTGTTTTTT; CDR3aa: CAWSHREGPGELFF
abundance: .; d_gene: TRBD1; j_gene: TRBJ1-1; v_gene: TRBV27; CDR3nt: TGTGCCAGCAGAGCCCCGGGACAGGGTCCCCCTAACACTGAAGCTTTCTTT; CDR3aa: CASRAPGQGPPNTEAFF
abundance: .; d_gene: .; j_gene: TRBJ2-3; v_gene: TRBV5-6; CDR3nt: TGTGCCAGCAGCCCCGGGACCTTCGGCTCAGATACGCAGTATTTT; CDR3aa: CASSPGTFGSDTQYF
abundance: .; d_gene: .; j_gene: TRBJ1-2; v_gene: TRBV25-1; CDR3nt: TGTGCCAGCAGTGATGAAGGTTTGAGGGGCTACACCTTC; CDR3aa: CASSDEGLRGYTF
abundance: .; d_gene: TRBD2; j_gene: TRBJ2-4; v_gene: TRBV4-3; CDR3nt: TGCGCCAGCAGCCAAGGGACTAGTCCAAACATTCAGTACTTC; CDR3aa: CASSQGTSPNIQYF
abundance: .; d_gene: TRBD2; j_gene: TRBJ2-2; v_gene: TRBV6-6; CDR3nt: TGTGCCAGCAGCTTCCTAGCGGGACGATACACCGGGGAGCTGTTTTTT; CDR3aa: CASSFLAGRYTGELFF